A single sample is the source of the 12 T cell receptor beta chains below, sequenced in a study of beta chain features in type 1 diabetes. General study points: TCRB CDR3 length was moderately but significantly reduced in all four CD4+ subsets of Type 1 diabetes patients.

These receptors lack a known antigen. The isolated RNA, all of it, was reverse transcribed, so expressed TCRB transcripts were what got sequenced. Libraries were prepared by immunoSEQ multiplex PCR; TCRdb keeps only in-frame clonotypes and omits some of them. The repertoire holds around 280,000 clones, approximately 16% seen once, with roughly 0.015% in the top ten. Sequenced: naive CD4+ T cells from blood. These receptors all come from a man younger than 35 with type 1 diabetes.

This clone was detected only a few times. This chain joins TRBV10-3 and TRBJ2-3; D is perhaps TRBD2 (5 bases). The germline gives CDR1 ENHRY, CDR2 SYGVKD. CDR3 size: 17 residues. V lost 2 bases and J 0 bases, leaving 15 bases between the germline ends. In DNA, the CDR3 is TGTGCCATCAGTGAGAATTCCGCAGCGGCGAGCACAGATACGCAGTATTTT. Translated, it gives CAISENSAAASTDTQYF.

This chain connects TRBV11-2 to TRBJ2-7; no firm D call. CDR1 is SGHAT, CDR2 FQNNGV, per germline. The V and J ends lost 2 bases and 3 bases respectively, with 11 bases between them. This CDR3 region has 14 residues. This chain's CDR3 is CASSLFGRVYEQYF. In DNA, the CDR3 is TGTGCCAGCAGCTTATTCGGTCGAGTCTACGAGCAGTACTTC.

To note about this clone: The same CDR3 arises from other DNA sequences in this sample as well. The genes are TRBV11-2 and TRBJ1-1; D uncertain. Germline values: CDR1 SGHAT, CDR2 FQNNGV. Trimming stripped 3 bases from V and 1 base from J, with 9 bases between. This CDR3 contains 14 residues. CDR3 DNA: TGTGCCAGCAGCTTCCTCCGGGGGAACACTGAAGCTTTCTTT. It encodes CASSFLRGNTEAFF.

The chain couples TRBV30 to TRBJ2-5, with a tentative D call TRBD2 (5 bases). Deletions cut 4 bases from V and 2 bases from J, with 14 bases between. Germline assignment: CDR1 GTSNPN and CDR2 SVGIG (reference sequence). This CDR3 has 14 amino acids. The CDR3: CAWTRASLQETQYF. CDR3 in DNA: TGTGCCTGGACGAGGGCTAGCTTACAAGAGACCCAGTACTTC.

The chain carries TRBV9 and TRBJ2-2; D possibly corresponds to TRBD2 (5 bases). This CDR3 comprises 14 residues. The germline V and J ends were trimmed by 5 bases and 3 bases, with 11 bases remaining between them. The germline V gene has CDR1 SGDLS and CDR2 YYNGEE. The CDR3 loop is CASRAFGDTGELFF. CDR3 DNA sequence: TGTGCCAGCAGGGCCTTCGGGGACACCGGGGAGCTGTTTTTT.

This chain uses TRBV6-5 with TRBJ2-7; maybe TRBD1 (5 bases). Germline-derived CDR1 and CDR2 are MNHEY and SVGAGI. The V gene lost 4 bases and the J gene lost 5 bases, with 15 bases spanning the gap. This CDR3 has 14 amino acids. In DNA, the CDR3 is TGTGCCAGCAGTTGGGCCAAGGGGAACCACGAGCAGTACTTC. Translation gives CASSWAKGNHEQYF.

In its sample, this clone was seen a few times. The V call is TRBV7-2, the J call TRBJ2-4, with TRBD2 matching over 7 bases. V was clipped by 1 base and J by 6 bases; unmatched bases: 6. The germline V gene has CDR1 SGHTA and CDR2 FQGNSA. CDR3 size: 15 residues. The CDR3 protein is CASSLEPSGVNIQYF. CDR3 bases: TGTGCCAGCAGCTTAGAGCCTAGCGGAGTAAACATTCAGTACTTC.

The chain links TRBV5-1 to TRBJ2-1; 7 bases are a match to TRBD2. Losses at the gene ends were 2 bases for V and 1 base for J; bases not matched to a gene: 0. CDR1 and CDR2 from the germline V gene are SGHRS and YFSETQ. This CDR3 is built from 14 residues. The chain's CDR3 is CASSFGGSYNEQFF. The CDR3 coding sequence is TGCGCCAGCAGCTTCGGGGGGTCCTACAATGAGCAGTTCTTC. The full variable domain, with the rest looked up from reference TRBV5-1 and TRBJ2-1, is KAGVTQTPRYLIKTRGQQVTLSCSPISGHRSVSWYQQTPGQGLQFLFEYFSETQRNKGNFPGRFSGRQFSNSRSEMNVSTLELGDSALYLCASSFGGSYNEQFFGPGTRLTVL.

The chain couples TRBV7-9 to TRBJ1-2; 9 nucleotides match TRBD1. Losses at the gene ends were 3 bases for V and 8 bases for J; bases not matched to a gene: 7. The CDR3 totals 14 residues. Germline CDR1 and CDR2: SEHNR and FQNEAQ (reference sequence). The CDR3 here is CASSFSRTGEGYTF. The CDR3 nucleotides read TGTGCCAGCAGCTTCTCAAGGACAGGGGAGGGCTACACCTTC.

The rearrangement uses TRBV6-6 and TRBJ1-2; 10 nucleotides agree with TRBD1. Germline CDR1 and CDR2: MNHNY and SVGAGI (reference sequence). The CDR3 consists of 14 residues. V lost 0 bases and J lost 6; bases outside the gene matches: 1. In DNA, the CDR3 is TGTGCCAGCAGTTACTCGACAGGGGGCAATGGCTACACCTTC. Amino acids: CASSYSTGGNGYTF.

As regards this clone: The sample carries other DNA sequences with the same CDR3. The J gene is TRBJ1-1, the V gene TRBV2; D unresolved. Trimming left V 1 base short and J 0 bases short, with 3 bases between. Germline CDR1 is SNHLY and CDR2 is FYNNEI. This CDR3 has 13 amino acids. This CDR3 reads CASSEELNTEAFF. The CDR3 DNA reads TGTGCCAGCAGTGAAGAGCTGAACACTGAAGCTTTCTTT.

This chain uses TRBV29-1 with TRBJ1-1; the match to TRBD1 covers 7 bases. With 6 bases clipped from V and 5 bases from J, the junction kept 9 bases outside the gene matches. This CDR3 comprises 13 residues. CDR1 is SQVTM and CDR2 is ANQGSEA in the germline V gene. CDR3 in DNA: TGCAGCGTGAGGGGGCTCCGGGTGACTGAAGCTTTCTTT. Its protein is CSVRGLRVTEAFF.